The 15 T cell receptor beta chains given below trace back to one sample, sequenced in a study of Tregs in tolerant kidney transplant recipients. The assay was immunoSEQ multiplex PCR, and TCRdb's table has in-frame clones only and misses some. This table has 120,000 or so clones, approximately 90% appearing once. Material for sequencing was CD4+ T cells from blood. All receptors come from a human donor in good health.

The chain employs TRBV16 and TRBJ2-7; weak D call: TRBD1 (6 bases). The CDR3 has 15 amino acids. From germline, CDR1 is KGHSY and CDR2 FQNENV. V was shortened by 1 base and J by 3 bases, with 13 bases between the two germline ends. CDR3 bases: TGTGCCAGCAGCCAATTTCAGGGCAGGGGCTACGAGCAGTACTTC. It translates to CASSQFQGRGYEQYF. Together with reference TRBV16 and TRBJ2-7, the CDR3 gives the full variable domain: GEEVAQTPKHLVRGEGQKAKLYCAPIKGHSYVFWYQQVLKNEFKFLISFQNENVFDETGMPKERFSAKCLPNSPCSLEIQATKLEDSAVYFCASSQFQGRGYEQYFGPGTRLTVT.

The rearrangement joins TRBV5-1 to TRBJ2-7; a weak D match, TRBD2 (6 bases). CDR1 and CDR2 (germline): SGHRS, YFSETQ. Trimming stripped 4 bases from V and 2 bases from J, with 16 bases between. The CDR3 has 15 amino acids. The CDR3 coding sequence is TGCGCCAGCAGCCTGGGGGGTCAGGGCCCCTACGAGCAGTACTTC. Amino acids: CASSLGGQGPYEQYF.

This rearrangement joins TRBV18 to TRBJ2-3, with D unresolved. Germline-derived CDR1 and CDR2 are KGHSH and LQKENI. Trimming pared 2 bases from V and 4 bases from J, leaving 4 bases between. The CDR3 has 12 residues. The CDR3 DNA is TGTGCCAGCTCACCAAGCCCAGATACGCAGTATTTT. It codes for CASSPSPDTQYF.

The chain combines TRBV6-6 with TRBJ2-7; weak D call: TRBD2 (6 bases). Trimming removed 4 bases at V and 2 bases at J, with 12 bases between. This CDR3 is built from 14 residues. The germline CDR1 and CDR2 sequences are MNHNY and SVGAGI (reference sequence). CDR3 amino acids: CASSSRRGTYEQYF. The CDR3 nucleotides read TGTGCCAGCAGTTCGCGGAGGGGAACCTACGAGCAGTACTTC.

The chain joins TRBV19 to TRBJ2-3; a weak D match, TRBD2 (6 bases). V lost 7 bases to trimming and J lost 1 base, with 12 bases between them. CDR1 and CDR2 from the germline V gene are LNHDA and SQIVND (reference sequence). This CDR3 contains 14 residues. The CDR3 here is CASTHGGGTDTQYF. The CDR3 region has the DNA TGTGCCAGTACCCATGGCGGGGGCACAGATACGCAGTATTTT.

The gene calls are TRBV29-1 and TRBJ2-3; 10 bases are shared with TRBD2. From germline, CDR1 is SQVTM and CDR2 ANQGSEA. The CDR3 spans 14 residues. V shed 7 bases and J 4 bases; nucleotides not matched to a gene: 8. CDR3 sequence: CSANSGGTADTQYF. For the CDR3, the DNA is TGCAGCGCCAATAGCGGGGGGACAGCAGATACGCAGTATTTT.

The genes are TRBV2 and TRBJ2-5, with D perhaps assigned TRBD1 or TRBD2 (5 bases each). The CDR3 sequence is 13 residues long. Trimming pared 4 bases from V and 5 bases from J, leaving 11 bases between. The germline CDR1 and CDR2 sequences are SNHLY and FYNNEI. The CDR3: CASSGRGGETQYF. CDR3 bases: TGTGCCAGCAGTGGACGGGGCGGGGAGACCCAGTACTTC.

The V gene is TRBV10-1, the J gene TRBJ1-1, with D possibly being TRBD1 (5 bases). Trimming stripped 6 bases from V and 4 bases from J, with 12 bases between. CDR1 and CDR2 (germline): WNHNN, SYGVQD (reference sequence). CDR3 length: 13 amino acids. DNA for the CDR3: TGCGCCAGCAGAAAGGGGAAGTCCACTGAAGCTTTCTTT. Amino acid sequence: CASRKGKSTEAFF.

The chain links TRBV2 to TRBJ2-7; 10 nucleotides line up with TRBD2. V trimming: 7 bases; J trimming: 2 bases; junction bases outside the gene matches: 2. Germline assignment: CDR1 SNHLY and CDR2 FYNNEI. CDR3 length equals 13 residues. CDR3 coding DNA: TGTGCCAGCAACGGACTAGCGGCCTACGAGCAGTACTTC. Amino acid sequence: CASNGLAAYEQYF.

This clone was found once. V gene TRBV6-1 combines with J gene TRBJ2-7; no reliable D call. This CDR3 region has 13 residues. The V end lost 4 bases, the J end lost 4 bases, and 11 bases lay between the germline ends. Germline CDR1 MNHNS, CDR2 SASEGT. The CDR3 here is CASSAREAYEQYF. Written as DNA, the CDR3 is TGTGCCAGCAGTGCCCGAGAGGCGTACGAGCAGTACTTC.

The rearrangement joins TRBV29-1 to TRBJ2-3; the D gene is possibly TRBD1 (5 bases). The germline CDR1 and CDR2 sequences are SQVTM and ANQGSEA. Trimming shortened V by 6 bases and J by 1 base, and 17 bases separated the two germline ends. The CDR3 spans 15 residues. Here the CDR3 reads CSVSLTGSRTDTQYF. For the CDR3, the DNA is TGCAGCGTATCTCTTACAGGTTCTCGCACAGATACGCAGTATTTT.

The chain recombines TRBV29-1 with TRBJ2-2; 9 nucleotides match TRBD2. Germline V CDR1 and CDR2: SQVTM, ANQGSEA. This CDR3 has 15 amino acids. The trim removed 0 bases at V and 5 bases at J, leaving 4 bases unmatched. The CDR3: CSVEDGSGRTGELFF. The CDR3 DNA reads TGCAGCGTTGAAGATGGAAGCGGGAGGACCGGGGAGCTGTTTTTT.

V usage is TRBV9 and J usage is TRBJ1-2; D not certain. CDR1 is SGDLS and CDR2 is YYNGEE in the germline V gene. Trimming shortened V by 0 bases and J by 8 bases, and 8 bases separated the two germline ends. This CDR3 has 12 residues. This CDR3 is CASSVAGLGYTF. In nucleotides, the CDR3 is TGTGCCAGCAGCGTAGCTGGGTTGGGCTACACCTTC.

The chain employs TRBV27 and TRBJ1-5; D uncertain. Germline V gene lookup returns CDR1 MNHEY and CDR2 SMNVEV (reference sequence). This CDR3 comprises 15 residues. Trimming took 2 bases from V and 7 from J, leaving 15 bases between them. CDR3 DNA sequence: TGTGCCAGCAGTTTAAGGCCAGACGGTAAACAGCCCCAGCATTTT. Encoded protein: CASSLRPDGKQPQHF.

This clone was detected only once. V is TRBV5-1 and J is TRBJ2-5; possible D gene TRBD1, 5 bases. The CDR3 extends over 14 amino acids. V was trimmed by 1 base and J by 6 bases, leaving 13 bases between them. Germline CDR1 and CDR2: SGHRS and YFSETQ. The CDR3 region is CASSLRTQGKTQYF. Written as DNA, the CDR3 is TGCGCCAGCAGCTTGAGGACCCAGGGAAAGACCCAGTACTTC.